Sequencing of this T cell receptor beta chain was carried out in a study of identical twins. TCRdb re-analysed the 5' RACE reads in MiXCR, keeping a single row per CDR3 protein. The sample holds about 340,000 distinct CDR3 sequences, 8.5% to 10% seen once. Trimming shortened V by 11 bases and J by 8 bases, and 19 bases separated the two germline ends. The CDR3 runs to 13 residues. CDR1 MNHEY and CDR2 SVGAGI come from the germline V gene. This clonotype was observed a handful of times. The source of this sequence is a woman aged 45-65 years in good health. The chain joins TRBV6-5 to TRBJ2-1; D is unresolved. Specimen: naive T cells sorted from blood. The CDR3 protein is CASMDPGIYEQFF. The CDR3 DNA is TGTGCCTCCATGGACCCGGGTATCTATGAGCAGTTCTTC.